This T cell receptor beta chain appears in the sequencing data of a study of T cell responses to AZD1222 COVID-19 vaccine. Notes on the study in general: Of spike-specific TCRs, nearly half reportedly target regions left unmutated in variants.

Turning to this clone: The antigen is unknown.

The CDR3 is made up of 12 amino acids. Germline V gene sequence: CDR1 MNHNS, CDR2 SASEGT. Trimming cost V 1 base and J 10 bases, with 10 bases left between them. Produced via immunoSEQ multiplex PCR; TCRdb's table is partial and in-frame only. The sample holds 150,000 or so clones, about 91% seen once. The sequences come from peripheral blood, collected on day 0 of MenACWY control vaccination. The chain has TRBV6-1 and TRBJ1-2; D gene unclear. The source of this sequence is an adult in good health. The DNA for the CDR3 is TGTGCCAGCAGTGAAGAGGTCGGGATCTACACCTTC. Translation gives CASSEEVGIYTF.